This T cell receptor beta chain was sequenced in a study of T cells expressing NK-cell markers. Study summary: The eight sequenced donors comprised seven who were HCMV-seropositive and one who was seronegative.

Details on this clonotype: Its target is not known.

Study results and caveats: Dominant NKG2C+ clonotypes were found to form 1.0-7.0% of CD8+ T cells in more than five donors. In several donors, these clonotypes also led the CD3+CD56-NKG2C+ fraction.

TCRdb derives one entry per CDR3 protein from the 5' RACE reads, leaving out DNA. This sample's table reports hundreds of thousands of distinct CDR3 sequences. Germline lookup yields CDR1 LGHDT and CDR2 YNNKEL (reference sequence). There are 16 residues in the CDR3. V usage is TRBV3-1 and J usage is TRBJ1-4. The material sequenced was blood T cells: a sorted CD56 or NKG2C T cell subset, CD4+ or CD8+ T cells, or bulk PBMC T cells (not recorded which). This TCR was sampled from a man aged 18-75 years in good health. The CDR3: CASSQEVRVKGEKLFF.